The 13 T cell receptor beta chains below were found in one sample sequenced in a study of blood T cell repertoires in COVID-19. Sequencing was performed with immunoSEQ multiplex PCR; in TCRdb, only in-frame clones are kept and a portion is missing. The sample lists approximately 230,000 clones; 65% to 90% were seen once. Specimen: PBMCs or T cells enriched from blood (not recorded which). The receptors derive from a man aged 40-49 years who had recovered from COVID-19.

The chain joins TRBV9 to TRBJ2-3; 7 bases map to TRBD1. This CDR3 has 15 residues. The germline V gene encodes CDR1 SGDLS and CDR2 YYNGEE. V was pared by 4 bases and J by 0 bases, with 5 bases of the junction left unmatched. The CDR3 spells CASSPRGQSTDTQYF. The CDR3 bases are TGTGCCAGCAGCCCCCGGGGACAGAGCACAGATACGCAGTATTTT.

The rearrangement uses TRBV3-1 (or the pseudogene TRBV3-2) and TRBJ2-2, with D possibly being TRBD1 (5 bases). With 2 bases removed from V and 5 bases from J, the gap between germline ends came to 9 bases. This CDR3 is built from 14 residues. Germline assignment: CDR1 LGHDT and CDR2 YNNKEL (reference sequence). CDR3 in amino acids: CASSQRTNTGELFF. CDR3 coding DNA: TGTGCCAGCAGCCAACGGACAAATACCGGGGAGCTGTTTTTT.

This clone was detected only a few times. The chain combines TRBV30 with TRBJ1-5; no firm D call. The CDR3 runs 15 residues. Germline V gene data show CDR1 as GTSNPN and CDR2 as SVGIG (reference sequence). Trimming removed 2 bases from V and 6 bases from J, with 17 bases in between. CDR3 sequence: CAWSQSPGVSQPQHF. The CDR3 DNA sequence: TGTGCCTGGAGTCAGTCACCAGGCGTCTCTCAGCCCCAGCATTTT.

This rearrangement joins TRBV19 to TRBJ2-3; TRBD2 is a possible D gene (5 bases). The germline CDR1 and CDR2 sequences are LNHDA and SQIVND (reference sequence). This CDR3 has 14 amino acids. The V and J ends lost 3 bases and 2 bases respectively, with 9 bases between them. CDR3 in DNA: TGTGCCAGTAGTATGGGGAGACTCACAGATACGCAGTATTTT. Its translation: CASSMGRLTDTQYF. The full variable domain, rest sourced from reference TRBV19 and TRBJ2-3, is DGGITQSPKYLFRKEGQNVTLSCEQNLNHDAMYWYRQDPGQGLRLIYYSQIVNDFQKGDIAEGYSVSREKKESFPLTVTSAQKNPTAFYLCASSMGRLTDTQYFGPGTRLTVL.

CDR3 DNA sequence: TGTGCCAGCAGCGCCGGGACAGGCATACTTAATGAAAAACTGTTTTTT. Its protein is CASSAGTGILNEKLFF. The chain joins TRBV9 to TRBJ1-4; TRBD1 matches at 8 bases. Germline V gene lookup returns CDR1 SGDLS and CDR2 YYNGEE. The length of the CDR3 is 16 residues. V was clipped by 3 bases and J by 4 bases; unmatched bases: 8.

A few counts support this clone. This chain connects TRBV7-2 to TRBJ1-4; 8 bases map to TRBD1. V dropped 1 base and J dropped 7; count of bases not matched to a gene: 5. Germline CDR1 is SGHTA and CDR2 is FQGNSA. CDR3 size: 15 residues. The CDR3 sequence is CASSLGDRTGEKLFF. CDR3 in DNA: TGTGCCAGCAGCTTAGGGGACAGGACGGGTGAAAAACTGTTTTTT.

This chain links TRBV11-3 with TRBJ1-3; 9 bases are a match to TRBD1. Per germline, CDR1 SGHNT and CDR2 YENEEA. V trimming: 4 bases; J trimming: 0 bases; junction bases outside the gene matches: 7. The CDR3 consists of 17 residues. The CDR3 nucleotides read TGTGCCAGCAGCTCGGGACAGGGCCGACTCTCTGGAAACACCATATATTTT. Encoded protein: CASSSGQGRLSGNTIYF. The full variable domain, its missing parts supplied by reference TRBV11-3 and TRBJ1-3, is EAGVVQSPRYKIIEKKQPVAFWCNPISGHNTLYWYLQNLGQGPELLIRYENEEAVDDSQLPKDRFSAERLKGVDSTLKIQPAELGDSAVYLCASSSGQGRLSGNTIYFGEGSWLTVV.

Comments on this clone: Other DNA sequences in the sample encode the same CDR3. The chain has TRBV2 and TRBJ1-4; 9 bases are shared with TRBD1. CDR3 length: 12 residues. Germline V gives CDR1 SNHLY, CDR2 FYNNEI. Trimming cost V 8 bases and J 8 bases; bases outside gene matches: 3. DNA of the CDR3: TGTGCCAGCTCTGGACAGGGGGAAAAACTGTTTTTT. Protein sequence: CASSGQGEKLFF.

The rearrangement joins TRBV7-9 to TRBJ2-5; unclear D gene. Deletions cut 3 bases from V and 2 bases from J, with 7 bases between. The CDR3 runs to 13 residues. From germline, CDR1 is SEHNR and CDR2 FQNEAQ (reference sequence). This CDR3 reads CASSLESQETQYF. In nucleotides, the CDR3 is TGTGCCAGCAGCTTGGAGTCTCAAGAGACCCAGTACTTC.

The chain is built from TRBV2 and TRBJ2-5; 8 nucleotides match TRBD2. Germline CDR1 reads SNHLY; CDR2 reads FYNNEI. This CDR3 comprises 19 residues. The V gene end was trimmed by 7 bases and the J gene end by 7 bases; junction bases not matched to a gene: 26. The CDR3 loop is CASTLVREGGGPGVGTQYF. The CDR3 DNA sequence: TGTGCCAGCACTCTGGTACGGGAGGGCGGGGGCCCGGGAGTAGGGACCCAGTACTTC.

The chain uses TRBV20-1 and TRBJ2-7; 9 nucleotides align to TRBD2. Germline-derived CDR1 and CDR2 are DFQATT and SNEGSKA (reference sequence). CDR3 length: 17 residues. V trimming: 3 bases; J trimming: 3 bases; junction bases outside the gene matches: 15. The CDR3 DNA is TGCAGTGCTAGTTTGGTAGCGGGAGCCCTCGGCGGCTACGAGCAGTACTTC. Amino acids: CSASLVAGALGGYEQYF.

In DNA form, the CDR3 reads TGCGCCAGCAGCCGATTATACGGGGACACTGAAGCTTTCTTT. This translates into CASSRLYGDTEAFF. The chain is built from TRBV4-1 and TRBJ1-1; no firm D call. The germline V gene encodes CDR1 MGHRA and CDR2 YSYEKL. V lost 4 bases, J lost 3 bases, and 12 bases lay in between. The CDR3 spans 14 residues.

This clone was counted between two and nine times. V is TRBV30 and J is TRBJ2-2, with 13 positions matching TRBD2. The CDR3 contains 17 residues. J gave up 6 bases and V 3 bases, and 10 bases lay outside the gene matches. From germline, CDR1 is GTSNPN and CDR2 SVGIG (reference sequence). DNA of the CDR3: TGTGCCTGGAGACGGACTAGCGGGGGCCAATACGCCGGGGAGCTGTTTTTT. The encoded protein is CAWRRTSGGQYAGELFF.